This is a list of T cell receptor beta chains from one sample in a study of cytomegalovirus exposure and HLA in healthy donors. Profiled with immunoSEQ multiplex PCR; TCRdb holds only in-frame clones, not every one. The sample lists around 150,000 clones; 80% were seen once. The sample taken for sequencing was PBMCs. The receptors derive from a man younger than 40 in good health. CDR3s include the opening cysteine and the closing phenylalanine or tryptophan. D genes are given only for firm matches. Some rows mark clone size as missing; the rest say once, few, many or name a class of expanded clone.

d_gene | abundance | j_gene | v_gene | CDR3aa | CDR3nt
TRBD1 | . | TRBJ2-2 | TRBV7-3 | CASSLILGQGGTGELFF | TGTGCCAGCAGCTTAATTCTCGGACAGGGAGGCACCGGGGAGCTGTTTTTT
TRBD1 | . | TRBJ1-2 | TRBV5-1 | CASSLGGTGINYGYTF | TGCGCCAGCAGCTTGGGAGGGACAGGGATTAACTATGGCTACACCTTC
. | . | TRBJ2-1 | TRBV4-1 | CASSLSPPTYNEQFF | TGCGCCAGCAGCCTGTCCCCCCCCACCTACAATGAGCAGTTCTTC
. | . | TRBJ2-5 | TRBV25-1 | CASSGRGGQETQYF | TGTGCCAGCAGTGGGCGGGGAGGACAAGAGACCCAGTACTTC
TRBD2 | . | TRBJ2-1 | TRBV25-1 | CASSVPTSGRAERQFF | TGTGCCAGCAGTGTGCCGACGAGCGGGAGGGCCGAAAGGCAGTTCTTC
. | . | TRBJ2-2 | TRBV28 | CASSATGAGRTGELFF | TGTGCCAGCAGTGCAACAGGGGCGGGAAGAACCGGGGAGCTGTTTTTT
TRBD1 | . | TRBJ2-7 | TRBV2 | CASSAGTGYYEQYF | TGTGCCAGCAGTGCCGGGACAGGTTACTACGAGCAGTACTTC
. | . | TRBJ2-5 | TRBV4-1 | CASSRVGLTIETQYF | TGCGCCAGCAGCCGTGTAGGCTTGACTATAGAGACCCAGTACTTC
TRBD1 | . | TRBJ1-2 | TRBV5-6 | CASSPGTGTHGYTF | TGTGCCAGCAGTCCCGGGACAGGGACCCATGGCTACACCTTC
. | . | TRBJ2-1 | TRBV2 | CASSWRTLSYNEQFF | TGTGCCAGCTCCTGGAGGACTCTTTCCTACAATGAGCAGTTCTTC
TRBD2 | . | TRBJ2-5 | TRBV19 | CASSGLAGVVETQYF | TGTGCCAGTAGTGGACTAGCGGGAGTAGTTGAGACCCAGTACTTC
TRBD1 | . | TRBJ2-5 | TRBV5-6 | CASRYGTGAAETQYF | TGTGCCAGCAGGTATGGGACAGGGGCCGCAGAGACCCAGTACTTC
. | once | TRBJ2-1 | TRBV28 | CASSIAGYNEQFF | TGTGCCAGCAGCATAGCCGGCTACAATGAGCAGTTCTTC
TRBD1 | . | TRBJ2-5 | TRBV7-2 | CASSYGQGAGETQYF | TGTGCCAGCAGCTACGGACAGGGGGCAGGGGAGACCCAGTACTTC
. | . | TRBJ1-2 | TRBV7-2 | CASSLGGVNYGYTF | TGTGCCAGCAGCTTAGGGGGAGTGAACTATGGCTACACCTTC
TRBD1 | . | TRBJ1-5 | TRBV7-9 | CASSLDRAGNQPQHF | TGTGCCAGCAGCTTGGACAGGGCGGGCAATCAGCCCCAGCATTTT
TRBD2 | . | TRBJ2-1 | TRBV5-1 | CASSTSALNVNEQFF | TGCGCCAGCAGCACTAGCGCCCTGAATGTCAATGAGCAGTTCTTC
. | . | TRBJ2-7 | TRBV30 | CAWSVVDTRGQYF | TGTGCCTGGAGTGTCGTGGACACCCGAGGGCAGTACTTC
TRBD2 | . | TRBJ2-3 | TRBV7-8 | CASSDVRAGALPDTQYF | TGTGCCAGCAGCGATGTTCGGGCGGGAGCTCTCCCAGATACGCAGTATTTT
. | . | TRBJ2-7 | TRBV27 | CASSPGGPLSYEQYF | TGTGCCAGCAGCCCCGGGGGGCCTCTCTCCTACGAGCAGTACTTC
. | . | TRBJ1-2 | TRBV11-2 | CASRDGRNYGYTF | TGTGCCAGTCGGGACGGGAGGAACTATGGCTACACCTTC
TRBD2 | once | TRBJ2-3 | TRBV2 | CASNEGAGGTDTQYF | TGTGCCAGCAACGAAGGGGCGGGAGGAACAGATACGCAGTATTTT
. | . | TRBJ1-1 | TRBV5-1 | CASSAGRLNTEAFF | TGCGCCAGCAGCGCGGGACGGTTGAACACTGAAGCTTTCTTT
. | . | TRBJ2-7 | TRBV21-1 | CASSKLASGTRSYEQYF | TGTGCCAGCAGCAAACTTGCTAGCGGGACGAGGTCCTACGAGCAGTACTTC
. | . | TRBJ1-5 | TRBV7-2 | CASSLLPRAETYSNQPQHF | TGTGCCAGCAGCTTACTCCCGAGGGCAGAAACTTATAGCAATCAGCCCCAGCATTTT
. | . | TRBJ2-1 | TRBV27 | CASSSRSYNEQFF | TGTGCCAGCAGTTCTCGGTCCTACAATGAGCAGTTCTTC
. | . | TRBJ1-1 | TRBV10-1 | CASSGTATEAFF | TGCGCCAGCAGTGGCACAGCCACTGAAGCTTTCTTT
. | few | TRBJ2-7 | TRBV11-3 | CASRLGVGENSYEQYF | TGTGCCAGCCGATTAGGAGTTGGTGAAAATTCCTACGAGCAGTACTTC
TRBD2 | . | TRBJ2-3 | TRBV15 | CATSRDYGGTDTQYF | TGTGCCACCAGCCGGGACTATGGGGGCACAGATACGCAGTATTTT
. | . | TRBJ1-4 | TRBV23-1 | CASSPFQWGTKDLTLFF | TGCGCCAGCAGTCCTTTCCAGTGGGGGACAAAGGATCTAACTCTGTTTTTT
TRBD2 | . | TRBJ2-1 | TRBV29-1 | CSVELWTSGRAGSYNEQFF | TGCAGCGTTGAGTTGTGGACTAGCGGGAGGGCCGGGTCCTACAATGAGCAGTTCTTC
. | few | TRBJ1-2 | TRBV19 | CASSLSAEAQLGYTF | TGTGCCAGTAGTCTGTCGGCGGAGGCCCAACTTGGCTACACCTTC
. | . | TRBJ2-3 | TRBV19 | CASSIWGQNTDTQYF | TGTGCCAGTAGTATTTGGGGGCAGAACACAGATACGCAGTATTTT
TRBD1 | . | TRBJ2-7 | TRBV6-5 | CASSTDRDGGYEQYF | TGTGCCAGCAGCACGGACAGGGACGGAGGCTACGAGCAGTACTTC
TRBD2 | . | TRBJ2-1 | TRBV9 | CASSVREDEQFF | TGTGCCAGCAGCGTTCGGGAGGACGAGCAGTTCTTC
TRBD1 | once | TRBJ2-2 | TRBV6-5 | CASSSPTGNRELFF | TGTGCCAGCAGTTCCCCGACAGGGAATCGGGAGCTGTTTTTT
TRBD1 | few | TRBJ2-1 | TRBV2 | CASGDYGAQGDEQFF | TGTGCCAGCGGAGACTACGGGGCCCAGGGGGATGAGCAGTTCTTC
. | . | TRBJ2-7 | TRBV28 | CASLKTASYEQYF | TGTGCCAGCCTGAAGACAGCCTCCTACGAGCAGTACTTC
TRBD2 | . | TRBJ2-3 | TRBV19 | CASSASGGLADTQYF | TGTGCCAGTAGTGCTAGCGGGGGGTTGGCAGATACGCAGTATTTT
. | . | TRBJ2-5 | TRBV7-7 | CASSWGGPQETQYF | TGTGCTAGCAGCTGGGGGGGGCCGCAAGAGACCCAGTACTTC
. | . | TRBJ2-1 | TRBV7-9 | CASSLPGLNNEQFF | TGTGCCAGCAGCTTACCGGGACTCAACAATGAGCAGTTCTTC
. | once | TRBJ2-7 | TRBV28 | CASSSGSWFYEQYF | TGTGCCAGCAGTTCCGGGAGTTGGTTCTACGAGCAGTACTTC
. | once | TRBJ2-7 | TRBV7-8 | CASSPDRYLRSYEQYF | TGTGCCAGCAGCCCCGACAGGTATCTCCGCTCCTACGAGCAGTACTTC
TRBD2 | . | TRBJ2-5 | TRBV7-8 | CASSSLGTSGSETQYF | TGTGCCAGCAGCTCGCTTGGGACTAGCGGGAGTGAGACCCAGTACTTC
. | . | TRBJ1-2 | TRBV7-2 | CASSLATGFGGYTF | TGTGCCAGCAGCTTAGCCACAGGGTTCGGTGGCTACACCTTC
TRBD2 | . | TRBJ2-4 | TRBV28 | CASSTTGTGGGIQYF | TGTGCCAGCAGTACTACCGGGACCGGCGGGGGCATTCAGTACTTC
. | . | TRBJ2-6 | TRBV6-5 | CASSYSILPGANVLTF | TGTGCCAGCAGTTACTCTATCCTCCCCGGGGCCAACGTCCTGACTTTC
TRBD2 | . | TRBJ2-2 | TRBV19 | CASSRTSVNTGELFF | TGTGCCAGTAGTAGGACTAGCGTGAACACCGGGGAGCTGTTTTTT
. | . | TRBJ2-7 | TRBV4-2 | CASSLGAVSYEQYF | TGTGCCAGCAGCCTGGGGGCGGTCTCCTACGAGCAGTACTTC
. | few | TRBJ2-7 | TRBV2 | CASSVYRVGEQYF | TGTGCCAGCAGTGTGTACAGGGTCGGAGAGCAGTACTTC
. | . | TRBJ2-7 | TRBV27 | CASTPGSGYPYEQYF | TGTGCCAGCACCCCGGGGAGCGGGTATCCCTACGAGCAGTACTTC
. | . | TRBJ2-2 | TRBV28 | CASKEGAGELFF | TGTGCCAGCAAAGAGGGGGCCGGGGAGCTGTTTTTT
TRBD2 | . | TRBJ2-1 | TRBV7-9 | CASSLLAGGFDEQFF | TGTGCCAGCAGCTTACTAGCGGGGGGTTTCGATGAGCAGTTCTTC
TRBD1 | . | TRBJ2-3 | TRBV18 | CASSPQGADTQYF | TGTGCCAGCTCACCCCAGGGGGCAGATACGCAGTATTTT
. | . | TRBJ1-6 | TRBV10-3 | CAISDPGSSYNSPLHF | TGTGCCATCAGTGATCCGGGGAGCTCCTATAATTCACCCCTCCACTTT
. | few | TRBJ1-1 | TRBV21-1 | CASSARTANTEAFF | TGTGCCAGCAGCGCTCGGACAGCTAACACTGAAGCTTTCTTT
TRBD2 | . | TRBJ2-7 | TRBV11-2 | CASSLVAGATYEQYF | TGTGCCAGCAGCCTCGTAGCGGGAGCAACCTACGAGCAGTACTTC
. | . | TRBJ1-1 | TRBV30 | CAWKRRENTEAFF | TGTGCCTGGAAGCGACGGGAGAACACTGAAGCTTTCTTT
. | few | TRBJ2-4 | TRBV6-5 | CASSYSTPGDKNIQYF | TGTGCCAGCAGTTACTCGACCCCGGGAGACAAAAACATTCAGTACTTC
TRBD1 | few | TRBJ2-7 | TRBV18 | CASSPWGTGGYEQYF | TGTGCCAGCTCACCATGGGGGACAGGGGGCTACGAGCAGTACTTC